This TCR beta chain is drawn from a study of human T cells and chemical hapten exposure. Study at large: Patch tests applied 0.01% DPC to the upper back, read at 6 days.

Documented time point: pre-sensitization, week 0. Noted treatment: therapeutic diphenylcyclopropenone sensitization with weekly scalp DPC. The study drew its donors from alopecia patients who were 18 to 70 years old and suitable for DPC. The library attached unique molecular identifiers to individual cDNA molecules. TCRdb itself ran the RACE reads through MiXCR, one entry per CDR3 protein. Of 250,000 or so distinct CDR3 sequences in the sample, approximately 8.6% are singletons; the top ten hold over 2%. CDR1 and CDR2 from the germline V gene are ENHRY and SYGVKD. This CDR3 is built from 13 residues. V lost 2 bases, J lost 4 bases, and 5 bases lay in between. In this sample, this clonotype turned up a few times.

The sample was whole blood, taken in connection with sensitization to the hapten diphenylcyclopropenone (DPC). The TCR originated in a woman between 40 and 55 years old with alopecia areata. Some clones in this sample may be carry-over from other donors' samples. The chain couples TRBV10-3 to TRBJ2-2; no definite D call. The CDR3 bases are TGTGCCATCAGTGAGGGGGTCACCGGGGAGCTGTTTTTT. Its translation is CAISEGVTGELFF.